This TCR beta chain came from a study of blood T cell repertoires in COVID-19. Study-level information: Acute and convalescent COVID-19 specimens originated in the United States, Italy and Spain.

CDR3 length equals 15 residues. V was pared by 5 bases and J by 7 bases, with 17 bases between. Germline loops: CDR1 LNHDA, CDR2 SQIVND (reference sequence). The method was immunoSEQ multiplex PCR; TCRdb's version includes in-frame clones alone and lacks a portion of them. The table has approximately 300,000 clones, roughly 91% seen once. Recruitment covered about two dozen US areas and drew participants whose ages spanned 18 to 89 years. Self-reported history from a screening survey and questionnaire set each donor's cohort. Among Cohort 3 donors, those recovered had two negative PCRs, clearance, or symptom resolution.

This TCR was sampled from a woman in her twenties or thirties who had recovered from COVID-19. Sequenced sample: PBMCs or T cells enriched from blood (not recorded which). The chain uses TRBV19 and TRBJ1-4, with D maybe TRBD1 (6 bases). This CDR3 reads CASSSLDSGAEKLFF. The CDR3 DNA reads TGTGCCAGTAGTTCGCTGGACAGTGGGGCTGAAAAACTGTTTTTT.